This T cell receptor beta chain was retrieved from a study of blood T cell repertoires in COVID-19. Looking at the study overall: Sources were T cells, B-cell-depleted T cells, or PBMCs; the material itself was cDNA or gDNA.

This clone was recorded only once. Authors' analysis steps: The authors estimated nucleated cell counts from reference gene primer amplification. The protocol was immunoSEQ multiplex PCR, while the TCRdb copy is restricted to in-frame clones and leaves out a portion. V, J and clone size are those of that table, while D and trimming were read from the DNA. The table shows some 96,000 clones, with more than 75% occurring only once. This CDR3 spans 15 amino acids. V lost 7 bases and J lost 6; bases outside the gene matches: 12. The germline V gene encodes CDR1 MNHEY and CDR2 SVGAGI. The gene calls are TRBV6-5 and TRBJ2-1; TRBD2 matches 7 bases. Input material: peripheral blood. This clonotype originated in a human donor in a cohort sampled during active COVID-19. In DNA form, the CDR3 reads TGTGCCAGCAAAGGTTCCGGGACTACGTCCAATGAGCAGTTCTTC. This encodes CASKGSGTTSNEQFF.